Included here is one TCR beta chain sequence, with context. Its antigen is not known. Germline-derived CDR1 and CDR2 are MNHNS and SASEGT. CDR3 length: 15 residues. J gave up 1 base and V 3 bases, and 2 bases lay outside the gene matches. The sample originates from a study of cytomegalovirus exposure and HLA in healthy donors. Study-level findings and limits: Association of a missense DCLRE1C variant with TCR beta V- and J-gene trimming was reported in a later analysis. An Asian-associated ancestry cluster reportedly showed fewer N-insertions than the approximately 630-donor mean in a later analysis.

The PCR made use of 60 Vbeta and 13 Jbeta primers. TCRdb's table, derived via immunoSEQ multiplex PCR, lists solely in-frame clones and lacks some. The sample includes tens of thousands of clones, about 75% of them seen just once. The sequence derives from a man in his forties in good health and CMV-seronegative. The material sequenced was PBMCs. The gene calls are TRBV6-1 and TRBJ1-4; TRBD1 matches 7 bases. The CDR3 DNA is TGTGCCAGCAGTGAGAGGGACAGAACTAATGAAAAACTGTTTTTT. Its translation is CASSERDRTNEKLFF.